Below are 20 T cell receptor beta chains sequenced from a single sample in a study of patients and donors after allogeneic stem cell transplantation. TCRdb reprocessed the RT-PCR reads via MiXCR and lists one record per CDR3 protein. The sample carries about 960,000 distinct CDR3 sequences, under 20% recorded once. The material sequenced was blood, either unsorted or a sorted T cell fraction (not recorded which). The source is a human donor who was either an allogeneic HSCT recipient or a stem cell or donor lymphocyte infusion donor (not recorded which). It is not recorded whose cells these are; they may come from a transplant donor.

V is TRBV12-3 or TRBV12-4 and J is TRBJ1-4, with 10 nucleotides matching TRBD1. V shed 8 bases and J 5 bases; nucleotides not matched to a gene: 2. The length of the CDR3 is 13 residues. This chain's CDR3 is CASQGQGNEKLFF. In DNA, the CDR3 is TGTGCCAGCCAGGGACAGGGGAATGAAAAACTGTTTTTT.

This clonotype was observed a handful of times. V gene TRBV5-1 combines with J gene TRBJ2-1; a weak D match, TRBD2 (6 bases). Per germline, CDR1 SGHRS and CDR2 YFSETQ. The length of the CDR3 is 14 residues. V gave up 0 bases and J gave up 6 bases, with 10 bases separating them. The CDR3: CASSLVLAFNEQFF. Here the CDR3 DNA reads TGCGCCAGCAGCTTGGTACTAGCTTTCAATGAGCAGTTCTTC. Based on the CDR3 plus reference TRBV5-1 and TRBJ2-1, the full variable domain is KAGVTQTPRYLIKTRGQQVTLSCSPISGHRSVSWYQQTPGQGLQFLFEYFSETQRNKGNFPGRFSGRQFSNSRSEMNVSTLELGDSALYLCASSLVLAFNEQFFGPGTRLTVL.

This clonotype was seen at least ten times. This chain links TRBV3-1 with TRBJ1-1; D remains unclear. Germline-derived CDR1 and CDR2 are LGHDT and YNNKEL (reference sequence). The CDR3 length is 12 residues. Between the trimmed V and J ends, which lost 2 bases and 1 base, there was a span of 2 bases. The CDR3 nucleotides read TGTGCCAGCAGCCAAAAGAACACTGAAGCTTTCTTT. Its protein product is CASSQKNTEAFF.

V gene TRBV6-1 combines with J gene TRBJ1-6; a weak D match, TRBD1 (5 bases). CDR1 is MNHNS and CDR2 is SASEGT in the germline V gene. Trimming took 6 bases from V and 5 from J, leaving 11 bases between them. There are 14 residues in the CDR3. The CDR3 loop reads CASSRDGDNSPLHF. The CDR3 coding sequence is TGTGCCAGCAGCCGGGACGGTGATAATTCACCCCTCCACTTT.

J is TRBJ2-3 and V is TRBV7-6; D gene uncertain. The V gene lost 5 bases and the J gene lost 2 bases, with 11 bases spanning the gap. Germline CDR1 SGHVS, CDR2 FNYEAQ. The CDR3 is 14 amino acids. In DNA form, the CDR3 reads TGTGCCAGCAGCCCCTGGCGTTCCACAGATACGCAGTATTTT. This gives the protein CASSPWRSTDTQYF.

This clonotype was detected many times. One junction end does not reproduce the germline sequence, and a read error may be involved. This chain uses TRBV20-1 with TRBJ1-1; D is unresolved. CDR3 length equals 13 residues. Germline loops: CDR1 DFQATT, CDR2 SNEGSKA (reference sequence). CDR3 residues: CSARGPMNTEAFF. CDR3 DNA sequence: TGCAGTGCCAGAGGACCGATGAACACTGAAGCTTTCTTT.

This clonotype was seen more than once but under ten times. This chain joins TRBV20-1 and TRBJ1-6; TRBD1 matches 7 bases. Trimming cost V 4 bases and J 7 bases; bases outside gene matches: 7. Germline V gives CDR1 DFQATT, CDR2 SNEGSKA (reference sequence). This CDR3 spans 14 amino acids. The CDR3 is CSATLTGRNSPLHF. The CDR3 coding sequence is TGCAGTGCTACGCTGACAGGGCGCAATTCACCCCTCCACTTT.

This clonotype turned up a few times. The V call is TRBV5-4, the J call TRBJ2-3; no clear D. V was trimmed by 2 bases and J by 3 bases, leaving 13 bases between them. Germline V gives CDR1 SGHNT, CDR2 YYREEE (reference sequence). This CDR3 is 15 amino acids long. The CDR3 reads CASSFLTPATDTQYF. The CDR3 DNA is TGTGCCAGCAGCTTCTTGACACCTGCAACAGATACGCAGTATTTT.

There are a few counts of this clonotype. This chain connects TRBV20-1 to TRBJ2-2, with 11 nucleotides matching TRBD1. CDR1 DFQATT and CDR2 SNEGSKA come from the germline V gene (reference sequence). This CDR3 is built from 13 residues. V dropped 7 bases and J dropped 4; count of bases not matched to a gene: 2. The DNA for the CDR3 is TGCAGTGTTGGGACAGGGGGCACCGGGGAGCTGTTTTTT. This translates into CSVGTGGTGELFF.

This clonotype was counted many times. This chain joins TRBV12-3 or TRBV12-4 and TRBJ2-1; 8 positions match TRBD1. This CDR3 is 16 amino acids long. J lost 9 bases, V lost 6 bases, and 16 bases had no gene match. The CDR3 spells CASRLPGQGAPTEQFF. CDR3 DNA sequence: TGTGCCAGCAGACTCCCGGGGCAGGGGGCGCCTACTGAGCAGTTCTTC.

The table lists this clonotype with a few counts. The chain couples TRBV12-3 or TRBV12-4 to TRBJ1-2, with a weak D call TRBD1 (5 bases). V lost 5 bases, J lost 4 bases, and 23 bases lay in between. The CDR3 is 17 residues long. CDR3 protein: CASSATVRQGALYGYTF. In DNA, the CDR3 is TGTGCCAGCAGTGCTACCGTACGTCAGGGAGCTCTCTATGGCTACACCTTC.

The chain joins TRBV9 to TRBJ2-1; 10 bases are a match to TRBD2. Germline V gene lookup returns CDR1 SGDLS and CDR2 YYNGEE. The CDR3 covers 16 residues. Trimming removed 4 bases from V and 8 bases from J; junction bases left unmatched: 12. The CDR3 nucleotides read TGTGCCAGCAGCCCTCAAGCGGGGGGGAGATACGATGAGCAGTTCTTC. It translates to CASSPQAGGRYDEQFF.

The rearrangement uses TRBV5-4 and TRBJ2-1; D possibly corresponds to TRBD2 (6 bases). Germline CDR1 SGHNT, CDR2 YYREEE (reference sequence). The CDR3 extends over 16 amino acids. Deletions cut 4 bases from V and 10 bases from J, with 24 bases between. The CDR3 is CASSPTGGVTRREQFF. In DNA, the CDR3 is TGTGCCAGCAGCCCAACAGGAGGGGTTACCCGCCGGGAGCAGTTCTTC.

The chain combines TRBV6-1 with TRBJ1-5, with TRBD1 as a possible D gene (5 bases). This CDR3 spans 13 amino acids. Germline loops: CDR1 MNHNS, CDR2 SASEGT. V gave up 7 bases and J gave up 9 bases, with 16 bases separating them. This CDR3 reads CASNQEGLGPQHF. CDR3 coding DNA: TGTGCCAGCAACCAGGAGGGGTTGGGGCCCCAGCATTTT.

This clonotype was seen ten or more times. This rearrangement joins TRBV5-1 to TRBJ1-1; the D is unclear. The germline V and J ends were trimmed by 4 bases and 7 bases, with 11 bases remaining between them. The CDR3 spans 12 residues. Germline V CDR1 and CDR2: SGHRS, YFSETQ. CDR3 loop: CASSKDGVEAFF. DNA for the CDR3: TGCGCCAGCAGCAAAGACGGAGTTGAAGCTTTCTTT.

V is TRBV5-1 and J is TRBJ2-5; D is unresolved. CDR3 length equals 13 residues. The germline V gene has CDR1 SGHRS and CDR2 YFSETQ. V dropped 1 base and J dropped 1 base, with 5 bases sitting between them. The CDR3 region is CASSLNGQETQYF. CDR3 nucleotides: TGCGCCAGCAGCTTGAACGGCCAAGAGACCCAGTACTTC.

A few counts support this clonotype. The rearrangement joins TRBV18 to TRBJ1-4; D is undetermined. The CDR3 sequence is 11 residues long. V shed 5 bases and J shed 7 bases, with 5 bases lying between them. Germline CDR1 KGHSH, CDR2 LQKENI. CDR3: CASSRFEKLFF. DNA for the CDR3: TGTGCCAGCTCAAGGTTTGAAAAACTGTTTTTT.

The chain joins TRBV20-1 to TRBJ2-1; TRBD2 aligns across 7 bases. The germline gives CDR1 DFQATT, CDR2 SNEGSKA (reference sequence). This CDR3 has 15 amino acids. V lost 3 bases, J lost 2 bases, and 7 bases stayed unmatched. The CDR3 nucleotides read TGCAGTGCTAGGGCCGGCAGCGGGACCTACAATGAGCAGTTCTTC. Translation gives CSARAGSGTYNEQFF.

This clonotype was detected a few times. V is TRBV24-1 and J is TRBJ2-1, with TRBD1 matching over 10 bases. The CDR3 runs to 14 residues. J was trimmed by 7 bases and V by 4 bases; bases with no gene match: 3. Germline V gene data show CDR1 as KGHDR and CDR2 as SFDVKD. CDR3 in DNA: TGTGCCACCAGTGACCGGACAGGGGGGAATGAGCAGTTCTTC. Translated: CATSDRTGGNEQFF.

The chain carries TRBV30 and TRBJ1-5, with a tentative D call TRBD1 (6 bases). Looked up from germline, CDR1 is GTSNPN and CDR2 is SVGIG (reference sequence). This CDR3 contains 15 residues. Trimming removed 0 bases at V and 4 bases at J, with 13 bases between. The CDR3 coding sequence is TGTGCCTGGAGTGTCAGTTTAGGGGGGAATCAGCCCCAGCATTTT. Its protein product is CAWSVSLGGNQPQHF.